This passage covers 26 T cell receptor beta chains from one sample sequenced in a study of cytomegalovirus exposure and HLA in healthy donors (dated by TCRdb to 2016 to 2017). To prepare the library, the immunoSEQ multiplex PCR assay was applied. A mixture of 60 forward primers for TCR Vbeta segments and 13 reverse primers for TCR Jbeta segments was used in the multiplex PCR. In TCRdb, the immuneACCESS table is reduced to in-frame sequences with V and J assigned. These tables do not hold every clone; where another copy was compared, an unresolved V gene accounts for under half, and the others remain unexplained. The sample yields 210,000 or so clones; roughly 85% were counted once. The ten largest clones capture 1.5% to 2% of the sample. The source material was PBMCs. The receptors shown here come from a man younger than 35 in good health and CMV-seronegative.

This chain connects TRBV9 to TRBJ2-7; 9 nucleotides align to TRBD2. With 0 bases clipped from V and 3 bases from J, the junction kept 7 bases outside the gene matches. Germline assignment: CDR1 SGDLS and CDR2 YYNGEE. The CDR3 covers 16 residues. DNA of the CDR3: TGTGCCAGCAGCGTAGCGGGTAGCGGGAGCATCTACGAGCAGTACTTC. Amino acids: CASSVAGSGSIYEQYF.

This clone was seen once. A read error may account for a junction end that differs from germline. The chain couples TRBV7-7 to TRBJ1-1; D not resolved. The CDR3 consists of 14 residues. The germline V gene has CDR1 SSHAT and CDR2 FNYEAQ (reference sequence). In DNA, the CDR3 is TGTGCTAGCAGCCCTACAGACATGAACACTGAAGCTTTCTTT. This translates into CASSPTDMNTEAFF.

This clone was counted only a few times. J is TRBJ2-7 and V is TRBV6-5; D is unclear. The germline V gene has CDR1 MNHEY and CDR2 SVGAGI. Deletions cut 4 bases from V and 0 bases from J, with 7 bases between. The CDR3 runs 13 residues. Here the CDR3 DNA reads TGTGCCAGCAGTTTTCGCAGCTCCTACGAGCAGTACTTC. Amino acid sequence: CASSFRSSYEQYF.

The chain combines TRBV29-1 with TRBJ2-1; 8 positions match TRBD2. The CDR3 totals 15 residues. The germline gives CDR1 SQVTM, CDR2 ANQGSEA. CDR3 residues: CRYATLAGLVNEQFF. Written as DNA, the CDR3 is TGCAGGTACGCGACTCTAGCGGGTCTGGTAAATGAGCAGTTCTTC.

In its sample, this clone was seen a few times. This chain connects TRBV11-2 to TRBJ2-7; 7 bases map to TRBD1. CDR1 is SGHAT, CDR2 FQNNGV, per germline. Unmatched junction bases numbered 5, after V lost 5 bases and J lost 1 base. The CDR3 spans 14 residues. The CDR3 region is CASSADRQSYEQYF. CDR3 sequence (DNA): TGTGCCAGCAGCGCGGACAGGCAGTCCTACGAGCAGTACTTC.

The V call is TRBV28, the J call TRBJ2-1; TRBD2 aligns across 12 bases. The junction had 9 bases not matched to a gene; V was cut back by 6 bases and J by 0 bases. The CDR3 loop spans 18 amino acids. Germline-derived CDR1 and CDR2 are MDHEN and SYDVKM. As DNA, the CDR3 is TGTGCCAGCAGCTTGACTAGCGGGGGTTCTAGCTCCTACAATGAGCAGTTCTTC. Translating it yields CASSLTSGGSSSYNEQFF.

The gene calls are TRBV12-5 and TRBJ1-1; TRBD1 matches 7 bases. The germline CDR1 and CDR2 sequences are LGHNT and FRNRAP. CDR3 length equals 15 residues. Unmatched junction bases numbered 10, after V lost 5 bases and J lost 4 bases. The chain's CDR3 is CASGRFTGVTTEAFF. Here the CDR3 DNA reads TGTGCTAGTGGTAGATTCACAGGGGTGACCACTGAAGCTTTCTTT.

The chain has TRBV15 and TRBJ2-2; tentatively, D is TRBD2 (5 bases). Deletions cut 5 bases from V and 2 bases from J, with 12 bases between. The CDR3 totals 15 residues. Germline lookup yields CDR1 LNHNV and CDR2 YYDKDF (reference sequence). The CDR3 loop reads CATSHLRVNTGELFF. DNA for the CDR3: TGTGCCACCAGCCATTTGCGGGTAAACACCGGGGAGCTGTTTTTT.

This chain links TRBV4-3 with TRBJ2-6; D might be TRBD2 (5 bases). Germline CDR1 is LGHNA and CDR2 is YSLEER. V gave up 1 base and J gave up 2 bases, with 6 bases separating them. The CDR3 loop spans 15 amino acids. The CDR3: CASSQGGTGANVLTF. CDR3 DNA: TGCGCCAGCAGCCAAGGAGGGACTGGGGCCAACGTCCTGACTTTC.

This clone has only a few counts. V usage is TRBV7-2 and J usage is TRBJ2-3, with 12 nucleotides matching TRBD2. Trimming cost V 1 base and J 3 bases; bases outside gene matches: 5. Germline V lookup: CDR1 SGHTA, CDR2 FQGNSA. This CDR3 is 17 amino acids long. The CDR3 loop is CASSLVLAGGMTDTQYF. The CDR3 region has the DNA TGTGCCAGCAGCTTAGTCCTAGCGGGAGGGATGACAGATACGCAGTATTTT.

The rearrangement links TRBV7-9 to TRBJ1-1; TRBD1 aligns across 9 bases. J was trimmed by 4 bases and V by 4 bases; bases with no gene match: 7. The CDR3 loop spans 15 amino acids. The germline gives CDR1 SEHNR, CDR2 FQNEAQ (reference sequence). The CDR3 coding sequence is TGTGCCAGCAGCTCCTTGACAGGGGGGAGCACTGAAGCTTTCTTT. It is translated as CASSSLTGGSTEAFF.

This clone was observed a few times. This rearrangement joins TRBV5-6 to TRBJ2-7; 10 bases are shared with TRBD1. Germline lookup yields CDR1 SGHDT and CDR2 YYEEEE. V gave up 5 bases and J gave up 0 bases; unmatched junction bases: 5. The CDR3 consists of 15 residues. DNA of the CDR3: TGTGCCAGCAGTCCGGGACAGGGGAACTCCTACGAGCAGTACTTC. Amino acids: CASSPGQGNSYEQYF.

The chain combines TRBV4-1 with TRBJ2-2; maybe TRBD2 (7 bases). Germline V lookup: CDR1 MGHRA, CDR2 YSYEKL. V lost 0 bases and J 6 bases, leaving 14 bases between the germline ends. The CDR3 consists of 16 residues. The CDR3: CASSQEGGGGAGELFF. In DNA form, the CDR3 reads TGCGCCAGCAGCCAAGAAGGGGGGGGAGGAGCCGGGGAGCTGTTTTTT.

The genes are TRBV7-2 and TRBJ2-7; maybe TRBD1 (5 bases). This CDR3 comprises 14 residues. Trimming removed 9 bases from V and 2 bases from J, with 17 bases in between. Germline CDR1 is SGHTA and CDR2 is FQGNSA. The CDR3 loop is CASSMGLGPYEQYF. DNA of the CDR3: TGTGCCAGTTCAATGGGGCTAGGTCCCTACGAGCAGTACTTC.

About this clone itself: Other DNA sequences from this sample encode an identical CDR3 as well. The rearrangement links TRBV6-1 to TRBJ1-5, with a tentative D call TRBD1 (5 bases). The CDR3 covers 12 residues. Germline CDR1 MNHNS, CDR2 SASEGT. V lost 6 bases to trimming and J lost 4 bases, with 7 bases between them. CDR3 region: CASRGVNQPQHF. DNA of the CDR3: TGTGCCAGCAGAGGGGTTAATCAGCCCCAGCATTTT.

The rearrangement uses TRBV29-1 and TRBJ1-1; TRBD1 agrees at 8 bases. This CDR3 is built from 14 residues. V dropped 5 bases and J dropped 1; count of bases not matched to a gene: 6. Germline CDR1 and CDR2: SQVTM and ANQGSEA. The DNA for the CDR3 is TGCAGCGTTACAGGGGGTGGTTCGAACACTGAAGCTTTCTTT. This sequence encodes CSVTGGGSNTEAFF. The entire variable domain, with the rest obtained from reference TRBV29-1 and TRBJ1-1, is as follows: SAVISQKPSRDICQRGTSLTIQCQVDSQVTMMFWYRQQPGQSLTLIATANQGSEATYESGFVIDKFPISRPNLTFSTLTVSNMSPEDSSIYLCSVTGGGSNTEAFFGQGTRLTVV.

The gene calls are TRBV5-1 and TRBJ1-4; 7 bases agree with TRBD1. V shed 4 bases, J shed 0 bases, and the junction held 9 bases outside the gene matches. Germline-derived CDR1 and CDR2 are SGHRS and YFSETQ. The CDR3 has 17 amino acids. The CDR3 reads CASSPGSGTATNEKLFF. For the CDR3, the DNA is TGCGCCAGCAGCCCCGGGAGTGGGACAGCAACTAATGAAAAACTGTTTTTT.

This chain uses TRBV5-8 with TRBJ1-5; 11 bases are shared with TRBD1. CDR3 length: 17 amino acids. Germline V gene lookup returns CDR1 SGHTS and CDR2 YDEGEE. Trimming cost V 0 bases and J 7 bases; bases outside gene matches: 9. In DNA form, the CDR3 reads TGTGCCAGCAGCTTGGCCGAGGACAGGGGGCGCGGGCAGCCCCAGCATTTT. Its protein is CASSLAEDRGRGQPQHF.

V gene TRBV4-3 combines with J gene TRBJ2-7, with 10 nucleotides matching TRBD1. The CDR3 extends over 16 amino acids. Germline-derived CDR1 and CDR2 are LGHNA and YSLEER. J gave up 5 bases and V 1 base, and 8 bases lay outside the gene matches. The DNA for the CDR3 is TGCGCCAGCAGCCAAGTATGGGACAGGGGTGAAGACGAGCAGTACTTC. It specifies CASSQVWDRGEDEQYF.

This clone turned up a few times. The chain combines TRBV18 with TRBJ2-7; perhaps TRBD2 as D (5 bases). This CDR3 comprises 15 residues. V shed 0 bases and J shed 5 bases, with 14 bases lying between them. Germline CDR1 KGHSH, CDR2 LQKENI. The CDR3 protein is CASSPPLGSNDEQYF. For the CDR3, the DNA is TGTGCCAGCTCACCACCGCTGGGGAGTAATGACGAGCAGTACTTC.

This chain joins TRBV30 and TRBJ2-5; D perhaps matches TRBD1 (5 bases). Trimming left V 0 bases short and J 5 bases short, with 22 bases between. This CDR3 is 17 amino acids long. Looked up from germline, CDR1 is GTSNPN and CDR2 is SVGIG (reference sequence). This CDR3 is CAWSVGVRPPKGETQYF. The CDR3 nucleotides are TGTGCCTGGAGTGTAGGGGTTCGGCCCCCAAAAGGGGAGACCCAGTACTTC. Looking up the rest from reference TRBV30 and TRBJ2-5 gives the full variable domain: SQTIHQWPATLVQPVGSPLSLECTVEGTSNPNLYWYRQAAGRGLQLLFYSVGIGQISSEVPQNLSASRPQDRQFILSSKKLLLSDSGFYLCAWSVGVRPPKGETQYFGPGTRLLVL.

The genes are TRBV5-5 and TRBJ1-2, with TRBD1 as a possible D gene (6 bases). The length of the CDR3 is 14 residues. The V gene lost 3 bases and the J gene lost 6 bases, with 15 bases spanning the gap. Germline lookup yields CDR1 SGHKS and CDR2 YYEKEE (reference sequence). As DNA, the CDR3 is TGTGCCAGCAGCTCCTGGACAGTTGGGAATGGCTACACCTTC. It translates to CASSSWTVGNGYTF.

The chain joins TRBV7-2 to TRBJ1-5; D not certain. V lost 5 bases and J lost 9, with 14 bases in between. Germline CDR1 and CDR2: SGHTA and FQGNSA. This CDR3 comprises 13 residues. This CDR3 is CASSDPGRGPQHF. CDR3 in DNA: TGTGCCAGCAGCGACCCTGGGCGTGGGCCCCAGCATTTT.

The rearrangement links TRBV11-2 to TRBJ2-2, with D unresolved. CDR1 is SGHAT, CDR2 FQNNGV, per germline. The CDR3 runs 17 residues. V was trimmed by 0 bases and J by 0 bases, leaving 11 bases between them. CDR3 in DNA: TGTGCCAGCAGCTTAGATGAGGCAGACCCGAACACCGGGGAGCTGTTTTTT. It is translated as CASSLDEADPNTGELFF.

The chain combines TRBV9 with TRBJ2-7; a weak D match, TRBD2 (7 bases). CDR3 length: 16 residues. V was trimmed by 0 bases and J by 6 bases, leaving 19 bases between them. Germline V gives CDR1 SGDLS, CDR2 YYNGEE. This chain's CDR3 is CASSVGEGGGASEQYF. In DNA form, the CDR3 reads TGTGCCAGCAGCGTAGGGGAGGGAGGGGGGGCCTCCGAGCAGTACTTC.

The gene calls are TRBV14 and TRBJ2-1; maybe TRBD2 (6 bases). Germline CDR1 SGHDN, CDR2 FVKESK. Trimming stripped 2 bases from V and 2 bases from J, with 10 bases between. The CDR3 runs to 15 residues. As DNA, the CDR3 is TGTGCCAGCAGCCAACGGCGGGGCGCCTACAATGAGCAGTTCTTC. This translates into CASSQRRGAYNEQFF.